These 7 T cell receptor beta chains were sequenced from one sample in a study of T-cell memory formation after mild COVID-19. TCRdb recomputed calls from the 5' RACE reads with MiXCR, one row per CDR3 protein. Altogether hundreds of thousands of distinct CDR3 sequences are present, 12% to 15% being singletons, with the ten largest covering approximately 22%. Sequences were obtained from PBMCs or a T cell subset sorted from them (not recorded which). These receptors all come from a man between 18 and 29 years old who had mild COVID-19 (a few samples of this study predate the infection). Cell type and time point are not known.

This clonotype was observed a few times. The V call is TRBV3-1, the J call TRBJ2-5, with D hard to call. This CDR3 region has 13 residues. Germline values: CDR1 LGHDT, CDR2 YNNKEL (reference sequence). The V end was cut by 6 bases, the J end by 2 bases, with 10 bases between. CDR3: CASRSRAQETQYF. In nucleotides, the CDR3 is TGTGCCAGCAGGTCTAGAGCACAAGAGACCCAGTACTTC.

The V and J genes are TRBV12-3 or TRBV12-4 and TRBJ1-5, with D unresolved. V was trimmed by 2 bases and J by 2 bases, leaving 10 bases between them. The CDR3 runs to 15 residues. The CDR3: CASSLTGEGNQPQHF. DNA of the CDR3: TGTGCCAGCAGTTTAACCGGGGAGGGCAATCAGCCCCAGCATTTT.

There are a few counts of this clonotype. The chain recombines TRBV10-3 with TRBJ2-3; a weak D match, TRBD1 (6 bases). Germline CDR1 is ENHRY and CDR2 is SYGVKD. The CDR3 spans 11 residues. Trimming removed 10 bases from V and 3 bases from J, with 8 bases in between. CDR3 sequence reads: CANGQTDTQYF. The CDR3 bases are TGTGCCAACGGACAGACAGATACGCAGTATTTT.

This clonotype was detected many times. The chain joins TRBV6-1 to TRBJ2-4; D unresolved. Trimming took off 3 bases at V and 0 bases at J, with 9 bases between the two ends. Germline V gene data show CDR1 as MNHNS and CDR2 as SASEGT. The CDR3 has 15 amino acids. The CDR3 is CASSDFGSAKNIQYF. In DNA form, the CDR3 reads TGTGCCAGCAGTGATTTTGGGTCAGCCAAAAACATTCAGTACTTC.

This rearrangement joins TRBV6-6 to TRBJ1-3; possibly TRBD1 for D (5 bases). The germline V and J ends were trimmed by 2 bases and 7 bases, with 15 bases remaining between them. From germline, CDR1 is MNHNY and CDR2 SVGAGI (reference sequence). The CDR3 runs to 15 residues. The CDR3 region is CASSYGRVRSNTIYF. Here the CDR3 DNA reads TGTGCCAGCAGTTACGGCAGGGTACGGTCGAACACCATATATTTT.

The chain joins TRBV7-9 to TRBJ1-2; D is unresolved. The CDR3 runs to 13 residues. CDR1 and CDR2 from the germline V gene are SEHNR and FQNEAQ (reference sequence). Between the trimmed V and J ends, which lost 1 base and 3 bases, there was a span of 6 bases. This CDR3 reads CASSLGAYYGYTF. DNA of the CDR3: TGTGCCAGCAGCTTAGGGGCATACTATGGCTACACCTTC.

This clonotype appeared a few times. The chain carries TRBV12-3 or TRBV12-4 and TRBJ1-1; 9 positions match TRBD1. V lost 10 bases to trimming and J lost 6 bases; unmatched junction nucleotides: 9. CDR3 length: 13 amino acids. In DNA form, the CDR3 reads TGTGCCACCTGTCCGAGGACAGGGGCTGAAGCTTTCTTT. Its protein product is CATCPRTGAEAFF.